Below are 11 T cell receptor beta chains sequenced from a single sample in a study of OX40 agonist ivuxolimab in advanced cancers. Produced via immunoSEQ multiplex PCR; TCRdb's table is partial and in-frame only. The sample shows approximately 73,000 clones, 85% to 90% of them seen only once. The specimen was CD4+ or CD8+ T cells sorted from blood, collected in a trial of the OX40 agonist ivuxolimab. Receptor source: an adult with an advanced solid tumor such as melanoma, head and neck, liver or kidney cancer.

The J gene is TRBJ2-1, the V gene TRBV18; no clear D. The CDR3 has 16 residues. V lost 2 bases and J lost 1, with 12 bases in between. Germline V CDR1 and CDR2: KGHSH, LQKENI. This CDR3 is CASSPNGGISYNEQFF. The CDR3 DNA reads TGTGCCAGCTCACCAAACGGCGGAATATCCTACAATGAGCAGTTCTTC.

This chain joins TRBV5-1 and TRBJ2-2; D ambiguous. Germline CDR1 and CDR2: SGHRS and YFSETQ. Trimming took off 4 bases at V and 4 bases at J, with 14 bases between the two ends. This CDR3 contains 15 residues. The CDR3 loop reads CASSLEGSGTGELFF. The CDR3 region has the DNA TGCGCCAGCAGCCTAGAAGGGTCGGGCACCGGGGAGCTGTTTTTT.

The chain couples TRBV27 to TRBJ1-2; 10 positions match TRBD1. CDR3 length: 14 residues. The V gene end was trimmed by 5 bases and the J gene end by 6 bases; junction bases not matched to a gene: 6. CDR1 and CDR2 from the germline V gene are MNHEY and SMNVEV (reference sequence). DNA of the CDR3: TGTGCCAGCAGTCGGACAGGGGGATTGGATGGCTACACCTTC. It codes for CASSRTGGLDGYTF.

The gene calls are TRBV9 and TRBJ2-1; 8 nucleotides line up with TRBD2. The CDR3 covers 13 residues. CDR1 and CDR2 from the germline V gene are SGDLS and YYNGEE. Losses at the gene ends were 3 bases for V and 9 bases for J; bases not matched to a gene: 5. DNA for the CDR3: TGTGCCAGCAGCGCTATTACTAGCGGTGAGCAGTTCTTC. Its protein is CASSAITSGEQFF.

The chain uses TRBV1 and TRBJ2-5; the tabulated D call, TRBD2, remains unverified against the DNA. TRBV1 is a known pseudogene. The CDR3 is 15 amino acids. The CDR3 bases are TGCACCAGCAGCCAAGAGAGCGAGTACCAAGAGACCCAGTACTTC. Protein: CTSSQESEYQETQYF.

This clone was recorded only once. This chain joins TRBV7-8 and TRBJ1-5, with unresolved D. The CDR3 runs to 17 residues. V lost 5 bases to trimming and J lost 4 bases, with 21 bases between them. CDR1 SGHVS and CDR2 FQNEAQ come from the germline V gene. In DNA form, the CDR3 reads TGTGCCAGCAGCACCAAAACGTCCTTTTCTCGGAATCAGCCCCAGCATTTT. It yields the protein CASSTKTSFSRNQPQHF.

The chain recombines TRBV7-3 with TRBJ2-1, with D unresolved. Germline CDR1 is SGHTA and CDR2 is FQGTGA. Between the trimmed V and J ends, which lost 2 bases and 7 bases, there was a span of 9 bases. This CDR3 comprises 13 residues. CDR3 in amino acids: CASSLLGSNEQFF. The CDR3 DNA sequence: TGTGCCAGCAGCTTATTGGGATCAAATGAGCAGTTCTTC.

This rearrangement joins TRBV7-2 to TRBJ2-1, with TRBD2 matching 10 bases. Germline loops: CDR1 SGHTA, CDR2 FQGNSA. Trimming cost V 1 base and J 8 bases; bases outside gene matches: 5. The CDR3 consists of 15 residues. The CDR3 loop reads CASSLVASGSYEQFF. DNA of the CDR3: TGTGCCAGCAGCTTAGTCGCTAGCGGGAGCTATGAGCAGTTCTTC.

The V gene is TRBV11-3, the J gene TRBJ1-1; D is ambiguous. The CDR3 is made up of 14 amino acids. Germline V gene data show CDR1 as SGHNT and CDR2 as YENEEA. V was shortened by 4 bases and J by 6 bases, with 15 bases between the two germline ends. CDR3 protein: CASSSTLGGAEAFF. The CDR3 nucleotides are TGTGCCAGCAGCTCCACCCTCGGTGGGGCTGAAGCTTTCTTT.

The genes are TRBV7-3 and TRBJ2-3; 7 bases agree with TRBD2. CDR1 is SGHTA and CDR2 is FQGTGA in the germline V gene. This CDR3 contains 15 residues. The trim removed 0 bases at V and 4 bases at J, leaving 4 bases unmatched. As DNA, the CDR3 is TGTGCCAGCAGCTTAACTTCGGCGGGAGCAGATACGCAGTATTTT. Its translation: CASSLTSAGADTQYF.

CDR3 amino acids: CASYGTGGYEQYF. The CDR3 DNA reads TGTGCCAGCTATGGGACAGGCGGCTACGAGCAGTACTTC. The V gene is TRBV6-6, the J gene TRBJ2-7, with 8 bases matching TRBD1. V lost 8 bases, J lost 3 bases, and 6 bases stayed unmatched. From germline, CDR1 is MNHNY and CDR2 SVGAGI (reference sequence). The CDR3 length is 13 residues.